Presented here are 5 T cell receptor beta chains from one specimen sequenced in a study of cytomegalovirus exposure and HLA in healthy donors (dated by TCRdb to about 2017). The library was produced with the immunoSEQ multiplex PCR assay. The multiplex PCR relied on a mix of 60 forward primers for TCR Vbeta segments and 13 reverse primers for TCR Jbeta segments. What TCRdb holds here is the immuneACCESS table cut down to in-frame rearrangements. Part of the clones is not present; checked against another copy, under half of the missing clones reflect an unresolved V gene, and the others are unexplained. The sample records about 270,000 clones, around 66% of which are singletons. 2% to 2.5% of the sample is taken by the ten largest. The sample consisted of PBMCs. These receptors came from a female donor in good health and CMV-seronegative.

This chain connects TRBV27 to TRBJ2-5; weak D call: TRBD2 (7 bases). The CDR3 loop spans 15 amino acids. Trimming left V 1 base short and J 5 bases short, with 14 bases between. CDR1 is MNHEY and CDR2 is SMNVEV in the germline V gene (reference sequence). The CDR3 here is CASSLWGGARETQYF. In nucleotides, the CDR3 is TGTGCCAGCAGTTTATGGGGGGGGGCGCGGGAGACCCAGTACTTC.

This chain joins TRBV7-9 and TRBJ1-5; 7 bases are shared with TRBD1. This CDR3 has 15 residues. V shed 5 bases, J shed 4 bases, and the junction held 8 bases outside the gene matches. Germline lookup yields CDR1 SEHNR and CDR2 FQNEAQ (reference sequence). The chain's CDR3 is CASSLGQANNQPQHF. The CDR3 bases are TGTGCCAGCAGCCTAGGACAGGCAAATAATCAGCCCCAGCATTTT.

The chain uses TRBV30 and TRBJ1-1, with 7 bases identical to TRBD1. Germline CDR1 and CDR2: GTSNPN and SVGIG (reference sequence). This CDR3 region has 14 residues. J gave up 1 base and V 5 bases, and 7 bases lay outside the gene matches. Written as DNA, the CDR3 is TGTGCCTGGGCCCTGGACAGGAGGAACACTGAAGCTTTCTTT. This sequence encodes CAWALDRRNTEAFF.

This sequence joins TRBV2 and TRBJ2-4; D is perhaps TRBD2 (6 bases). CDR3 size: 12 residues. Trimming shortened V by 6 bases and J by 6 bases, and 9 bases separated the two germline ends. The germline V gene encodes CDR1 SNHLY and CDR2 FYNNEI. CDR3 DNA: TGTGCCAGCAGGGGGGGAGGAAACATTCAGTACTTC. This gives the protein CASRGGGNIQYF.

The J gene is TRBJ2-1, the V gene TRBV5-4; 11 bases are a match to TRBD2. Germline-derived CDR1 and CDR2 are SGHNT and YYREEE (reference sequence). The V and J ends lost 4 bases and 4 bases, in that order; junction bases with no gene match: 7. This CDR3 has 16 residues. The CDR3 DNA follows: TGTGCCAGCAGCACCGCGACTAGCGGGGTTTACAATGAGCAGTTCTTC. Its translation: CASSTATSGVYNEQFF. Complete variable domain (other parts from reference TRBV5-4 and TRBJ2-1): ETGVTQSPTHLIKTRGQQVTLRCSSQSGHNTVSWYQQALGQGPQFIFQYYREEENGRGNFPPRFSGLQFPNYSSELNVNALELDDSALYLCASSTATSGVYNEQFFGPGTRLTVL.